Sequencing of this TCR beta chain was carried out in a study of technical replicates of blood from several donors. The length of the CDR3 is 15 residues. Germline loops: CDR1 MNHEY, CDR2 SVGAGI. The trim removed 9 bases at V and 7 bases at J, leaving 18 bases unmatched. Produced via immunoSEQ multiplex PCR; TCRdb's table is partial and in-frame only. The data show about 59,000 clones, approximately 97% seen once. The source of this sequence is a human donor in good health. The sequenced material came from T cells isolated from PBMCs. J is TRBJ2-7 and V is TRBV6-5; TRBD2 matches 7 bases. CDR3 nucleotide sequence: TGTGCCAGTCAGGAACCGGGACTACTGGGCGGAGAGCAGTACTTC. Its translation: CASQEPGLLGGEQYF.